The clone carrying this T cell receptor beta chain was seen just once. What it binds is unknown. These data come from a study of CD8+CD57+ T cells in acquired aplastic anemia. The overall study: Sorted CD4+ and CD8+ cells gave an average of 3.2 ug of DNA. CD4+ cell libraries from healthy donors averaged about 10.8 million reads. Findings and caveats of the study: No significant patient-versus-control difference appeared in CD8+ Simpson's diversity. Overlapping CD8+ CDR3 repertoires of patients and controls contained around 31 shared sequences.

CDR3 and TCR beta VDJ profiling relied on genomic DNA as the template. TCRdb reprocessed the reads with MiXCR, giving one entry per CDR3 protein. The sample holds 150,000 to 200,000 distinct CDR3 sequences, about 60% seen once. The CDR3 is 13 amino acids. Trimming left V 2 bases short and J 2 bases short, with 7 bases between. Germline V gene data show CDR1 as MGHDK and CDR2 as SYGVNS. This TCR was recovered from a human donor in good health. The V call is TRBV25-1, the J call TRBJ2-7, with D unresolved. The sample comprised sorted CD4+, CD8+, or CD8+CD57+ T cells (not recorded which) from PBMCs. CDR3: CASSEQTPYEQYF. As DNA, the CDR3 is TGTGCCAGCAGTGAACAGACACCCTACGAGCAGTACTTC.